This T cell receptor beta chain was retrieved from a study of OX40 agonist ivuxolimab in advanced cancers. Blood sampling was done at baseline, cycle 4 day 1, and cycle 7 day 1. CDR3 length: 16 amino acids. Unmatched junction bases numbered 8, after V lost 2 bases and J lost 5 bases. The germline V gene has CDR1 MGHRA and CDR2 YSYEKL. Profiling relied on immunoSEQ multiplex PCR, and the TCRdb table lists in-frame clones only, not all of them. Here the sample spans tens of thousands of clones, over 75% being singletons. The chain carries TRBV4-1 and TRBJ2-2; 7 bases align to TRBD1. Sequenced material: CD4+ or CD8+ T cells sorted from blood, taken in a trial of the OX40 agonist ivuxolimab. The receptor was isolated from an adult with an advanced solid tumor such as melanoma, head and neck, liver or kidney cancer. This CDR3 is CASSQRGDRATGELFF. CDR3 DNA sequence: TGCGCCAGCAGCCAACGGGGAGACAGGGCGACCGGGGAGCTGTTTTTT.